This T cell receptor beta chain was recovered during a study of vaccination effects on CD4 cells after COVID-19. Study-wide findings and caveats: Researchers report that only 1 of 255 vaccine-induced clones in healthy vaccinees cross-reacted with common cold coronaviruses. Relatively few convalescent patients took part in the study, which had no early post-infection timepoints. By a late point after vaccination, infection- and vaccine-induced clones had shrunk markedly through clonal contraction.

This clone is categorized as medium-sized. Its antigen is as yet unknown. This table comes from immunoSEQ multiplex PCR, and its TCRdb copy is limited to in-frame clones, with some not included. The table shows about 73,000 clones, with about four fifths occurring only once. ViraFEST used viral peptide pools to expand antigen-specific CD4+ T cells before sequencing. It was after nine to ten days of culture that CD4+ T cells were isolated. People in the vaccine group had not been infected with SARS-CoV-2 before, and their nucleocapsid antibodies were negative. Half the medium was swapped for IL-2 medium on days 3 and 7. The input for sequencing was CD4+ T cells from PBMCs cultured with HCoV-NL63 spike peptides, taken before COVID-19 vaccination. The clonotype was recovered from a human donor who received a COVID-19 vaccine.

The CDR3: CASSHPGQVYEQYV. The CDR3 coding sequence is TGCGCCAGCAGCCACCCGGGGCAGGTCTACGAGCAGTACGTC. This chain links TRBV4-1 with TRBJ2-7, with D perhaps matching TRBD1 or TRBD2 (5 bases each). Germline loops: CDR1 MGHRA, CDR2 YSYEKL. The CDR3 sequence is 14 residues long. Trimming shortened V by 3 bases and J by 3 bases, and 12 bases separated the two germline ends.